Below, one TCR beta chain is given with its context. The antigen is undetermined. Only in-frame clones appear in the TCRdb table, and some are missing; sequencing was by immunoSEQ multiplex PCR. The table lists 65,000 to 85,000 clones, 90% of them singletons, with roughly 5.6% in the top ten. The data are from a study of T cell responses to AZD1222 COVID-19 vaccine. Overall study findings and caveats: Dominant at 160-218 and 743-854, vaccine-associated CD4 TCRs also spanned spike. Females made up more of the donors, who were largely white British, and clonal diversity may have come out too low.

This CDR3 contains 16 residues. Germline values: CDR1 MGHRA, CDR2 YSYEKL. V was clipped by 4 bases and J by 0 bases, with 12 bases between them. The receptor comes from an adult in good health. The genes are TRBV4-1 and TRBJ2-2; D may match TRBD1 or TRBD2 (5 bases each). The sequences come from peripheral blood, collected on day 0 of AZD1222 vaccination. The CDR3 DNA is TGCGCCAGCAGCCCCCTCGGGACCTCGAACACCGGGGAGCTGTTTTTT. Translated: CASSPLGTSNTGELFF.